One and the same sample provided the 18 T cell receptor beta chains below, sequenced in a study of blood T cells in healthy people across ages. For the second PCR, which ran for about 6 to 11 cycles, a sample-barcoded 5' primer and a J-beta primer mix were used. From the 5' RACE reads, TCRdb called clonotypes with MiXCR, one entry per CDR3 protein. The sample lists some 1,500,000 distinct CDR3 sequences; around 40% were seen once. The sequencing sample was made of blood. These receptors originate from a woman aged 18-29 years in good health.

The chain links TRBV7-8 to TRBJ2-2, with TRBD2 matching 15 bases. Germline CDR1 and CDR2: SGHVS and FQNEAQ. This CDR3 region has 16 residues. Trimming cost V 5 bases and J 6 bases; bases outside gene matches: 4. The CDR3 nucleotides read TGTGCCAGCAGCCTTGGACTAGCGGGAGGGCCCGGGGAGCTGTTTTTT. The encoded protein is CASSLGLAGGPGELFF.

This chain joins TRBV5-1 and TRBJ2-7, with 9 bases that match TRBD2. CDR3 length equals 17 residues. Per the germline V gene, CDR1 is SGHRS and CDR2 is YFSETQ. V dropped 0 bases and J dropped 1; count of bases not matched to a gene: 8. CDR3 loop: CASSLEGSGSTSYEQYF. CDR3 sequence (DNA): TGCGCCAGCAGCTTGGAGGGTAGCGGGAGTACTTCCTACGAGCAGTACTTC.

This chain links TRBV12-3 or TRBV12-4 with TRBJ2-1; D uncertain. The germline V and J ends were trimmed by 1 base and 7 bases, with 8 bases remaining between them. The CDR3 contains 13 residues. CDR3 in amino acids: CASSLVGQNEQFF. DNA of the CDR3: TGTGCCAGCAGTTTAGTAGGGCAAAATGAGCAGTTCTTC.

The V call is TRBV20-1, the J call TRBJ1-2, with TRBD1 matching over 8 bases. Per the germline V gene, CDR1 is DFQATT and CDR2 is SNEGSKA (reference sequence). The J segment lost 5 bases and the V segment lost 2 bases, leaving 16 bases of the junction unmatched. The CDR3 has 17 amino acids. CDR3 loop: CSARRKGQGSAPYGYTF. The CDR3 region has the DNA TGCAGTGCTAGACGAAAAGGACAGGGTTCTGCTCCGTATGGCTACACCTTC.

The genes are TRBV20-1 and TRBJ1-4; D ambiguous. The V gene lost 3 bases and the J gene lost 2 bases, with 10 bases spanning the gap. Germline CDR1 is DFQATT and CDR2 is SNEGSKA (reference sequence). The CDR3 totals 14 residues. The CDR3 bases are TGCAGTGCTAGTGGCCAGCCTACTAATGAAAAACTGTTTTTT. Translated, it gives CSASGQPTNEKLFF.

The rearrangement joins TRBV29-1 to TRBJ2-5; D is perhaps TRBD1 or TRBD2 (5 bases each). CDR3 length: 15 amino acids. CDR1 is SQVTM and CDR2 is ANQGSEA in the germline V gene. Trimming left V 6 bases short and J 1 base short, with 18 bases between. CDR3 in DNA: TGCAGCGTCACCCCCACTCGAGGGGCCCAAGAGACCCAGTACTTC. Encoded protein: CSVTPTRGAQETQYF.

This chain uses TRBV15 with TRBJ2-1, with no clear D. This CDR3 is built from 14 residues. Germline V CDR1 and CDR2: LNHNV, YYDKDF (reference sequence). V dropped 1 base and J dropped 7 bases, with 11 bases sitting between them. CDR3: CATSRVWSRNEQFF. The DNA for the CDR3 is TGTGCCACCAGCAGAGTTTGGTCCCGGAATGAGCAGTTCTTC.

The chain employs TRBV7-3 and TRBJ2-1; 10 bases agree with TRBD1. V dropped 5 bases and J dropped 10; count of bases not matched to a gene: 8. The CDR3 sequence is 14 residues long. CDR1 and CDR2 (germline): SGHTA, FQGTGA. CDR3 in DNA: TGTGCCAGCAGCGACAGGGGGCTCGGAGAGGAGCAGTTCTTC. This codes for CASSDRGLGEEQFF. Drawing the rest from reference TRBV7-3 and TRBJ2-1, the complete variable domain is GAGVSQTPSNKVTEKGKYVELRCDPISGHTALYWYRQSLGQGPEFLIYFQGTGAADDSGLPNDRFFAVRPEGSVSTLKIQRTERGDSAVYLCASSDRGLGEEQFFGPGTRLTVL.

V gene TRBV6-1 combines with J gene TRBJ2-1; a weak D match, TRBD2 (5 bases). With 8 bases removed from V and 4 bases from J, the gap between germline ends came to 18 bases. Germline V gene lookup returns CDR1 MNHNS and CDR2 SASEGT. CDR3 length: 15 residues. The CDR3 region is CASRPQERIYNEQFF. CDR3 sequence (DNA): TGTGCCAGCCGACCTCAGGAGCGGATTTACAATGAGCAGTTCTTC.

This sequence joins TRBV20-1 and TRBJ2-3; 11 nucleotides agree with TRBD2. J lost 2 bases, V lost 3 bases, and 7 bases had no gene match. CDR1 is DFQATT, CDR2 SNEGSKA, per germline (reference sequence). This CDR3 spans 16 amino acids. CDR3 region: CSASMVAGGPTDTQYF. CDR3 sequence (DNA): TGCAGTGCTAGTATGGTAGCGGGGGGGCCCACAGATACGCAGTATTTT.

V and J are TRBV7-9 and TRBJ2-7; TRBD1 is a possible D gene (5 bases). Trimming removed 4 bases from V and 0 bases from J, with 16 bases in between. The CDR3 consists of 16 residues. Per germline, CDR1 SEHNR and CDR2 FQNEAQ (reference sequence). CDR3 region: CASSSPGHYLSYEQYF. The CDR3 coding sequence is TGTGCCAGCAGCTCTCCCGGACATTACCTCTCCTACGAGCAGTACTTC. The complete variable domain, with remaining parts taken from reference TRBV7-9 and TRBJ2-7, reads DTGVSQNPRHKITKRGQNVTFRCDPISEHNRLYWYRQTLGQGPEFLTYFQNEAQLEKSRLLSDRFSAERPKGSFSTLEIQRTEQGDSAMYLCASSSPGHYLSYEQYFGPGTRLTVT.

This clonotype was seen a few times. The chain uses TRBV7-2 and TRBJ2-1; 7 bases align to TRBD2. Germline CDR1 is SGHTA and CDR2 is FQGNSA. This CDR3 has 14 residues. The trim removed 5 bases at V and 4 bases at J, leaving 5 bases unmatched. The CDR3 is CASSGRTRYNEQFF. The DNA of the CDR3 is TGTGCCAGCAGCGGGCGGACTAGGTACAATGAGCAGTTCTTC. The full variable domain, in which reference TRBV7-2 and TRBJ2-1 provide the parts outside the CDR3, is GAGVSQSPSNKVTEKGKDVELRCDPISGHTALYWYRQSLGQGLEFLIYFQGNSAPDKSGLPSDRFSAERTGGSVSTLTIQRTQQEDSAVYLCASSGRTRYNEQFFGPGTRLTVL.

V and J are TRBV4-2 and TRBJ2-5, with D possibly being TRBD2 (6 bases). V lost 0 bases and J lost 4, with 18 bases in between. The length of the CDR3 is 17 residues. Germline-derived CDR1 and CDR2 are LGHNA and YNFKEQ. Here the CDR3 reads CASSQDHAREDGETQYF. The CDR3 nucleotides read TGTGCCAGCAGCCAAGATCACGCCAGGGAGGATGGAGAGACCCAGTACTTC.

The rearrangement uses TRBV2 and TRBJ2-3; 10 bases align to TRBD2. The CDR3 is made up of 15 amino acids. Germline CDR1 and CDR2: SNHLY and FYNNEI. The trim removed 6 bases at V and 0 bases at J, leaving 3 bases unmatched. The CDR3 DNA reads TGTGCCAGCAGGAAACTAGCGGGGAGCACAGATACGCAGTATTTT. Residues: CASRKLAGSTDTQYF.

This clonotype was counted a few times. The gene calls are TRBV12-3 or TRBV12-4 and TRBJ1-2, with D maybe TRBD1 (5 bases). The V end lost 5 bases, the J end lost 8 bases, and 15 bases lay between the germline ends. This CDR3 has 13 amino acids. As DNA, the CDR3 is TGTGCCAGCAGTGCCGACCGGGACCTCGGCTACACCTTC. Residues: CASSADRDLGYTF.

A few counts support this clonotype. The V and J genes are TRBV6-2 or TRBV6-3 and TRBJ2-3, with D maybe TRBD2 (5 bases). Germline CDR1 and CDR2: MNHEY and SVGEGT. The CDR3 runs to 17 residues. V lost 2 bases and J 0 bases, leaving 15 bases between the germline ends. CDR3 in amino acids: CASSYTQLAASTDTQYF. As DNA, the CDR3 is TGTGCCAGCAGTTACACTCAGCTAGCAGCTAGCACAGATACGCAGTATTTT.

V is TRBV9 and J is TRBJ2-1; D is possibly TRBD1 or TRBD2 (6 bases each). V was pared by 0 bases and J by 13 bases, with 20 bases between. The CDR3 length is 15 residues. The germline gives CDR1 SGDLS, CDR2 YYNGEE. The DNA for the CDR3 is TGTGCCAGCAGCGTAGGCGTGGGGGGACAAAACCCTCAGTTCTTC. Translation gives CASSVGVGGQNPQFF.

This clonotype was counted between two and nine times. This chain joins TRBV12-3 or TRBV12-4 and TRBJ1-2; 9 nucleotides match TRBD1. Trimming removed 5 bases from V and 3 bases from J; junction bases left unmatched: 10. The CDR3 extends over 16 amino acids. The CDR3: CASSPTPGQGDYGYTF. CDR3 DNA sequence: TGTGCCAGCAGTCCTACCCCGGGACAGGGTGACTATGGCTACACCTTC.